What follows are 24 T cell receptor delta chains derived from one specimen sequenced in a study of gamma-delta T cells after stem cell transplantation. TCRdb reanalysed the RT-PCR reads via CATT. Of over 7,500 delta-chain clones detected, roughly 15% appear once; the ten largest clones hold approximately 6%. The source material was gamma-delta T cells. Source of these receptors: a human donor. It is not recorded whose cells these are; they may come from a transplant donor.

The sample holds a few counts of this clone. This may be a read error, as it is one base from a much larger clone. CDR3 coding DNA: TGTGCCTGTGACTACCTGACTGGGAGCACCTGGGACACCCGACAGACGTTTTTC. Amino acid sequence: CACDYLTGSTWDTRQTFF. The chain is built from TRDV2 and TRDJ3, with a tentative D call TRDD3 (6 bases). The germline gives CDR1 GEAIGNYY, CDR2 EKD. CDR3 size: 18 residues.

This clone was observed a few times. This chain connects TRDV1 to TRDJ1, with 11 bases aligning to TRDD3. CDR3 length equals 26 residues. CDR1 and CDR2 (germline): TSWWSYY, QGS. After removal of 0 bases from V and 0 bases from J, the junction contained 30 bases not matched to a gene. CDR3 in amino acids: CALGELHYCLPTTGGGYAKNTDKLIF. CDR3 coding DNA: TGTGCTCTTGGGGAACTTCATTATTGCCTTCCTACCACGGGTGGGGGATACGCCAAAAACACCGATAAACTCATCTTT.

About this clone itself: A clone one base away is much larger, so this may be a read error. The CDR3 DNA reads as TGTTCTCTTGGGGAACGTAACGGCGCCTACGGGGATACAGCACAACTCTTCTTT. This encodes CSLGERNGAYGDTAQLFF. V and J are TRDV1 and TRDJ2; the D gene is possibly TRDD3 (6 bases). Germline CDR1 reads TSWWSYY; CDR2 reads QGS. The CDR3 consists of 18 residues.

Details on this clone: This may stem from a read error, because a much larger clone lies one nucleotide away. The gene calls are TRDV2 and TRDJ3; 7 bases align to TRDD3. The ends lost 6 bases at V and 0 bases at J; junction bases unmatched: 16. Germline CDR1 reads GEAIGNYY; CDR2 reads EKD. The CDR3 has 20 residues. CDR3 nucleotide sequence: TGTGCCTGTAACGTCCGACCTGGGGGCCGAAGCTCCTGGGACACCCGACAGATGTTTTTC. Its protein is CACNVRPGGRSSWDTRQMFF.

By sample share, this clone is large. The chain joins TRDV2 to TRDJ2, with 8 bases fitting TRDD3. Germline V lookup: CDR1 GEAIGNYY, CDR2 EKD. This CDR3 is 14 amino acids long. Trimming cost V 4 bases and J 6 bases; bases outside gene matches: 6. The CDR3 loop reads CACETLGASAQLFF. For the CDR3, the DNA is TGTGCCTGTGAGACACTGGGGGCGTCAGCACAACTCTTCTTT.

This clone was seen a few times. The J gene is TRDJ3, the V gene TRDV1, with 10 positions matching TRDD3. This CDR3 is built from 24 residues. The germline V gene has CDR1 TSWWSYY and CDR2 QGS. After removal of 8 bases from V and 3 bases from J, the junction contained 28 bases not matched to a gene. In DNA form, the CDR3 reads TGTGCTCTTACTTCCTACGGGCTTACTGGGGGATTATCCCCGGGCTACTGGGACACCCGACAGATGTTTTTC. This codes for CALTSYGLTGGLSPGYWDTRQMFF.

Points on this clone: A single base separates this from a much larger clone, so it may be a read error. The CDR3 is CALGLKLKASAGALAAQLFF. In DNA, the CDR3 is TGTGCTCTTGGGCTAAAACTTAAAGCCTCCGCCGGCGCTTTGGCAGCACAACTCTTCTTT. V usage is TRDV1 and J usage is TRDJ2; D call uncertain. Germline V gene sequence: CDR1 TSWWSYY, CDR2 QGS. The CDR3 contains 20 residues.

This clone is labeled as medium-sized (0.01 to 0.1%). Other DNA sequences in this specimen translate into the identical CDR3. The chain has TRDV3 and TRDJ3; 12 bases fit TRDD3. Germline lookup yields CDR1 TVYSNPD and CDR2 GDNSRS (reference sequence). The CDR3 is made up of 17 amino acids. Trimming at V came to 1 base and at J to 1 base, leaving 2 bases not matched to a gene. The CDR3 sequence: CAFNLGDTSWDTRQMFF. CDR3 in DNA: TGTGCCTTTAACCTGGGGGATACGTCCTGGGACACCCGACAGATGTTTTTC.

In this sample, this clone turned up a few times. This clone may be a read error of a much larger clone one base away. Other DNA sequences within the sample encode an identical CDR3. This sequence joins TRDV2 and TRDJ3; D possibly corresponds to TRDD3 (5 bases). Germline CDR1 GEAIGNYY, CDR2 EKD. The CDR3 totals 18 residues. DNA for the CDR3: TGTGCCTGTGACACTCGGGGAGCCCACTCCTGGGACACCCGACAGATGTTCTTC. This gives the protein CACDTRGAHSWDTRQMFF.

Judged by abundance, this clone is medium-sized. V usage is TRDV2 and J usage is TRDJ1, with 7 positions matching TRDD3. V was clipped by 3 bases and J by 1 base; unmatched bases: 4. CDR3 length: 14 amino acids. Looked up from germline, CDR1 is GEAIGNYY and CDR2 is EKD. CDR3 region: CACDLLGFTDKLIF. CDR3 DNA: TGTGCCTGTGACCTACTGGGGTTCACCGATAAACTCATCTTT.

To note about this clone: A far larger clone is a single base away, which makes a read error likely. The V and J genes are TRDV2 and TRDJ3, with TRDD3 matching over 9 bases. Germline CDR1 reads GEAIGNYY; CDR2 reads EKD. The CDR3 contains 18 residues. The CDR3 bases are TGTGCCTGTGACCCCTTACTGGGGGAGTCCTGGGACGCCCGACAGATGTTTTTC. As protein: CACDPLLGESWDARQMFF.

The V gene is TRDV1, the J gene TRDJ4; no clear D. Trimming cost V 3 bases and J 2 bases, with 7 bases left between them. CDR1 and CDR2 (germline): TSWWSYY, QGS. The CDR3 runs 12 residues. The chain's CDR3 is CALGDSQRPLIF. The CDR3, as DNA: TGTGCTCTTGGGGACTCCCAAAGACCCCTGATCTTT.

J is TRDJ1 and V is TRDV1; weak D call: TRDD3 (5 bases). The CDR3 sequence is 17 residues long. V was pared by 0 bases and J by 2 bases, with 16 bases between. CDR1 is TSWWSYY, CDR2 QGS, per germline. CDR3 in amino acids: CALGELTTAYWTDKLIF. The DNA of the CDR3 is TGTGCTCTTGGGGAACTAACGACGGCGTACTGGACCGATAAACTCATCTTT.

This clone was recorded a few times. This chain joins TRAV29/DV5 and TRDJ1; D perhaps matches TRDD3 (10 bases). In germline, CDR1 is NSMFDY, CDR2 ISSIKDK. The CDR3 loop spans 21 amino acids. Trimming took 0 bases from V and 7 from J, leaving 37 bases between them. CDR3 sequence reads: CAASVQTLPTPGWGDTSKLIF. The CDR3 DNA reads TGTGCAGCAAGCGTACAAACCCTTCCTACCCCAGGTTGGGGGGATACGTCTAAACTCATCTTT.

There are a few counts of this clone. V usage is TRDV1 and J usage is TRDJ1, with 10 bases that match TRDD3. The CDR3 sequence is 18 residues long. Losses at the gene ends were 1 base for V and 10 bases for J; bases not matched to a gene: 18. Looked up from germline, CDR1 is TSWWSYY and CDR2 is QGS. This chain's CDR3 is CALGEREVLPTGGWILIF. Written as DNA, the CDR3 is TGTGCTCTTGGGGAACGGGAGGTCCTACCGACTGGGGGATGGATACTCATCTTT.

The genes are TRDV1 and TRDJ1; 12 nucleotides align to TRDD3. This CDR3 has 22 amino acids. The trim removed 2 bases at V and 0 bases at J, leaving 19 bases unmatched. Per the germline V gene, CDR1 is TSWWSYY and CDR2 is QGS. The CDR3 loop is CALGEGSRVCTGGYSYTDKLIF. For the CDR3, the DNA is TGTGCTCTTGGGGAAGGGTCTAGAGTCTGTACTGGGGGATACTCGTACACCGATAAACTCATCTTT.

V is TRDV1 and J is TRDJ1; 11 positions match TRDD3. The V gene's germline CDR1 is TSWWSYY and CDR2 QGS. CDR3 length: 22 residues. Germline trimming cut 0 bases from V and 3 bases from J; bases unmatched to any gene: 21. The CDR3 is CALGELETPYSRYWGISDKLIF. For the CDR3, the DNA is TGTGCTCTTGGGGAACTAGAGACTCCCTACTCCAGATACTGGGGGATATCCGATAAACTCATCTTT.

By share, this clone ranks as large. This sample includes further DNA sequences coding for the same CDR3. The chain joins TRDV2 to TRDJ1; TRDD3 matches at 13 bases. The V gene end was trimmed by 3 bases and the J gene end by 0 bases; junction bases not matched to a gene: 15. The length of the CDR3 is 20 residues. In germline, CDR1 is GEAIGNYY, CDR2 EKD. The CDR3 here is CACDPVLGDTRLGYTDKLIF. For the CDR3, the DNA is TGTGCCTGTGACCCTGTACTGGGGGATACGCGACTCGGGTACACCGATAAACTCATCTTT.

The chain couples TRDV1 to TRDJ1, with D possibly TRDD3 on 6 matching bases. V was shortened by 1 base and J by 2 bases, with 20 bases between the two germline ends. Per the germline V gene, CDR1 is TSWWSYY and CDR2 is QGS. The CDR3 is made up of 18 amino acids. CDR3 amino acids: CALGERDLLGMPTDKLIF. The CDR3, as DNA: TGTGCTCTTGGGGAACGAGACCTATTGGGGATGCCGACCGATAAACTCATCTTT.

In regard to this clone: Other nucleotide sequences from this sample produce the same CDR3. The chain combines TRDV1 with TRDJ1, with D perhaps TRDD3 (6 bases). The length of the CDR3 is 15 residues. The V gene lost 0 bases and the J gene lost 0 bases, with 8 bases spanning the gap. Germline V gene data show CDR1 as TSWWSYY and CDR2 as QGS. Written as DNA, the CDR3 is TGTGCTCTTGGGGAACTGGGGGAATACACCGATAAACTCATCTTT. This encodes CALGELGEYTDKLIF.

About this clone itself: This probably arose from a read error, given a far larger clone one base away. V usage is TRDV2 and J usage is TRDJ3; TRDD3 matches at 10 bases. In germline, CDR1 is GEAIGNYY, CDR2 EKD. The CDR3 has 17 amino acids. CDR3 sequence: CACDSTGGSWDIRQMFF. The DNA for the CDR3 is TGTGCCTGTGACAGTACTGGGGGATCCTGGGACATCCGACAGATGTTTTTC.

In its sample, this clone is medium-sized. The chain has TRDV1 and TRDJ1, with D hard to call. V lost 3 bases, J lost 0 bases, and 5 bases lay in between. This CDR3 has 13 amino acids. Germline CDR1 reads TSWWSYY; CDR2 reads QGS. The CDR3 is CALGEDYTDKLIF. CDR3 bases: TGTGCTCTTGGGGAGGACTACACCGATAAACTCATCTTT.

This clone appeared a single time. A read error may be the cause here, since a much bigger clone is one base away. The chain carries TRDV2 and TRDJ3; D unresolved. From germline, CDR1 is GEAIGNYY and CDR2 EKD. V lost 0 bases to trimming and J lost 2 bases, with 16 bases between them. The CDR3 sequence is 19 residues long. The chain's CDR3 is CACDTEPARRPWDTRQMFF. The CDR3 bases are TGTGCCTGTGACACCGAACCCGCCCGGCGGCCCTGGGACACCCGACAGATGTTTTTC.

With regard to this clone: This may be a read error: a much more frequent sequence differs by one nucleotide. The genes are TRDV2 and TRDJ3; the match to TRDD3 covers 7 bases. Germline lookup yields CDR1 GEAIGNYY and CDR2 EKD. This CDR3 comprises 18 residues. The CDR3 sequence: CACDMGLGLSWDTLQMFF. The CDR3 DNA reads TGTGCCTGTGATATGGGACTGGGGCTCTCCTGGGACACCCTACAGATGTTTTTC.